Listed below are T cell receptor beta chains from one sample, sequenced in a study of human T cells and chemical hapten exposure. One entry per CDR3 protein, called by TCRdb with MiXCR from the RACE reads. The repertoire holds about 190,000 distinct CDR3 sequences, around 25% seen once, with over 2% in the top ten. Sequencing was performed on whole blood, taken in connection with sensitization to the hapten diphenylcyclopropenone (DPC). The receptors come from a middle-aged woman with alopecia areata. Some clones in this sample may be carry-over from other donors' samples. CDR3s include the opening cysteine and the closing phenylalanine or tryptophan. The D gene is left open where the match is weak. Expanded clones are given a class, and other clones once, few, many or no size at all.

>NA|TRBV3-1|NA|TRBJ2-7|11
CASSQGLEQYF
TGTGCCAGCAGCCAAGGCCTAGAGCAGTACTTC
>many|TRBV4-1|NA|TRBJ1-1|16
CASSLGWGDTNTEAFF
TGCGCCAGCAGCCTAGGATGGGGGGATACAAACACTGAAGCTTTCTTT
>NA|TRBV6-5|NA|TRBJ2-6|16
CASSVRATSGANVLTF
TGTGCCAGCAGTGTGCGGGCGACCTCTGGGGCCAACGTCCTGACTTTC
>NA|TRBV5-1|NA|TRBJ1-1|14
CASSLQAQYTEAFF
TGCGCCAGCAGCTTACAAGCTCAGTACACTGAAGCTTTCTTT
>few|TRBV10-3|NA|TRBJ2-7|15
CAISDLSGGGGEQYF
TGTGCCATCAGTGACTTGTCAGGGGGAGGAGGAGAGCAGTACTTC
>NA|TRBV7-2|NA|TRBJ2-7|13
CASSTNRAYEQYF
TGTGCCAGCAGCACAAACCGCGCCTACGAGCAGTACTTC
>many|TRBV12-3/TRBV12-4|NA|TRBJ2-7|15
CASSQDEAGTYEQYF
TGTGCCAGCAGCCAAGATGAAGCGGGCACCTACGAGCAGTACTTC
>NA|TRBV10-3|NA|TRBJ2-1|12
CATRQVHNEQFF
TGTGCCACACGACAAGTGCACAATGAGCAGTTCTTC
>few|TRBV27|NA|TRBJ1-1|15
CASSLSRHPNTEAFF
TGTGCCAGCAGTTTATCAAGGCACCCGAACACTGAAGCTTTCTTT
>NA|TRBV12-3/TRBV12-4|NA|TRBJ2-7|16
CASSFILGRAPYEQYF
TGTGCCAGCAGTTTTATATTGGGCAGGGCTCCATACGAGCAGTACTTC
>few|TRBV28|NA|TRBJ1-5|17
CASLTGGSPYSNQPQHF
TGTGCCAGCCTTACCGGGGGCAGCCCGTATAGCAATCAGCCCCAGCATTTT
>NA|TRBV9|NA|TRBJ2-7|14
CASSGSASSYEQYF
TGTGCCAGCAGCGGTAGCGCGAGCTCCTACGAGCAGTACTTC
>few|TRBV6-5|NA|TRBJ2-7|15
CASSYQGLSSYEQYF
TGTGCCAGCAGTTATCAAGGGCTGAGCTCCTACGAGCAGTACTTC
>few|TRBV29-1|NA|TRBJ2-3|13
CSVERVSSDTQYF
TGCAGCGTTGAAAGGGTTAGCTCAGATACGCAGTATTTT
>few|TRBV21-1|NA|TRBJ2-1|16
CASSKDEGRSYNEQFF
TGTGCCAGCAGCAAAGACGAGGGCAGGAGCTACAATGAGCAGTTCTTC
>NA|TRBV7-2|NA|TRBJ1-4|14
CASSLNSGDEKLFF
TGTGCCAGCAGCTTAAATTCAGGGGATGAAAAACTGTTTTTT
>many|TRBV20-1|NA|TRBJ2-1|13
CSARRDLHNEQFF
TGCAGTGCTAGACGGGACCTACACAATGAGCAGTTCTTC
>NA|TRBV12-3/TRBV12-4|NA|TRBJ2-5|14
CASSSIQGGETQYF
TGTGCCAGCAGTTCCATCCAGGGGGGCGAGACCCAGTACTTC
>NA|TRBV15|TRBD2|TRBJ2-7|15
CATSSRTSGSYEQYF
TGTGCCACCAGCTCCCGGACTAGCGGTTCCTACGAGCAGTACTTC
>few|TRBV2|NA|TRBJ1-6|15
CASSDVGGRNSPLHF
TGTGCCAGCAGTGATGTGGGGGGGCGTAATTCACCCCTCCACTTT
>few|TRBV7-9|TRBD1|TRBJ1-2|15
CASSLGKGASYGYTF
TGTGCCAGCAGCCTAGGGAAGGGGGCGAGCTATGGCTACACCTTC
>few|TRBV24-1|NA|TRBJ1-1|13
CATSDLDGLGAFF
TGTGCCACCAGTGATTTGGACGGGCTGGGAGCTTTCTTT
>NA|TRBV10-3|NA|TRBJ2-7|14
CAIRGDSGQSEQYF
TGTGCCATCAGAGGGGATTCAGGGCAGTCCGAGCAGTACTTC
>NA|TRBV6-1|TRBD1|TRBJ2-5|13
CASSQGAFETQYF
TGTGCCAGCAGTCAGGGGGCGTTTGAGACCCAGTACTTC
>few|TRBV6-5|NA|TRBJ2-1|14
CASSLAVSYNEQFF
TGTGCCAGCAGCTTAGCGGTTTCCTACAATGAGCAGTTCTTC
>few|TRBV20-1|NA|TRBJ2-1|15
CSAQSRGAGAGAQFF
TGCAGTGCCCAATCCAGGGGCGCGGGGGCGGGAGCCCAGTTCTTC
>few|TRBV28|NA|TRBJ1-6|15
CASSYGTQGNSPLHF
TGTGCCAGCAGTTACGGGACGCAGGGGAATTCACCCCTCCACTTT
>many|TRBV29-1|NA|TRBJ2-7|15
CSVRDTRSAPYEQYF
TGCAGCGTTCGTGATACCAGGTCAGCACCCTACGAGCAGTACTTC
>few|TRBV28|TRBD2|TRBJ2-5|16
CASSLELAGVEETQYF
TGTGCCAGCAGTTTGGAACTAGCGGGAGTCGAAGAGACCCAGTACTTC
>many|TRBV20-1|NA|TRBJ2-3|14
CSARDPSESSSQYF
TGCAGTGCTAGAGATCCTAGCGAAAGTTCATCGCAGTATTTT
>few|TRBV10-3|NA|TRBJ2-2|17
CAIRPREGTSNTGELFF
TGTGCCATCAGGCCTAGAGAGGGAACTTCGAACACCGGGGAGCTGTTTTTT
>NA|TRBV20-1|NA|TRBJ2-1|14
CSARGEDYSNEQFF
TGCAGTGCTAGAGGGGAGGACTACTCCAATGAGCAGTTCTTC
>few|TRBV28|TRBD2|TRBJ2-7|13
CASKAGGPYEQYF
TGTGCCAGCAAAGCGGGAGGGCCATACGAGCAGTACTTC
>NA|TRBV28|NA|TRBJ2-7|12
CASSSSPREQYF
TGTGCCAGCAGTTCGTCACCCCGCGAGCAGTACTTC
>NA|TRBV29-1|NA|TRBJ2-1|9
CSVDRQQFF
TGCAGCGTTGACAGACAGCAGTTCTTC
>NA|TRBV7-2|NA|TRBJ2-5|16
CASSLWGTEPQETQYF
TGTGCCAGCAGCTTATGGGGGACCGAACCCCAAGAGACCCAGTACTTC
>few|TRBV6-5|NA|TRBJ2-3|15
CASSYSPEFTDTQYF
TGTGCCAGCAGTTACTCGCCAGAGTTCACAGATACGCAGTATTTT
>few|TRBV21-1|NA|TRBJ1-1|17
CASSKEGWQGGCTEAFF
TGTGCCAGCAGCAAAGAGGGTTGGCAGGGCGGTTGCACTGAAGCTTTCTTT
>NA|TRBV20-1|NA|TRBJ2-3|14
CCALLGNSRDTQYF
TGCTGTGCCCTTCTCGGGAACAGCCGAGATACGCAGTATTTT
>few|TRBV10-3|NA|TRBJ2-7|9
CAKWCEQYF
TGTGCCAAATGGTGCGAGCAGTACTTC
>few|TRBV20-1|TRBD2|TRBJ2-7|13
CSARTGTRDEQYF
TGCAGTGCTAGAACCGGGACTAGAGACGAGCAGTACTTC
>NA|TRBV27|NA|TRBJ1-6|19
CANSLYGHKPHSYNSPLHF
TGTGCCAACAGTTTATATGGACACAAACCTCACTCCTATAATTCACCCCTCCACTTT
>few|TRBV25-1|NA|TRBJ2-1|15
CASSGGRGYYNEQFF
TGTGCCAGCAGTGGGGGGAGGGGGTACTACAATGAGCAGTTCTTC
>NA|TRBV6-5|NA|TRBJ1-5|14
CASSSSSGRKPQHF
TGTGCCAGCAGTTCCTCATCGGGGAGGAAGCCCCAGCATTTT
>NA|TRBV6-2/TRBV6-3|NA|TRBJ1-5|15
CASSYGGAWNQPQHF
TGTGCCAGCAGTTATGGCGGAGCTTGGAATCAGCCCCAGCATTTT
>once|TRBV4-3|NA|TRBJ2-6|17
CASSQDRALSGANVLTF
TGCGCCAGCAGCCAAGACAGGGCCCTCTCTGGGGCCAACGTCCTGACTTTC
>NA|TRBV20-1|TRBD2|TRBJ2-7|13
CSAHSGFTYEQYF
TGCAGTGCCCATAGCGGGTTTACCTACGAGCAGTACTTC
>NA|TRBV6-5|TRBD1|TRBJ2-2|18
CASTTLQGAGGMRGELFF
TGTGCCAGCACCACCCTACAGGGAGCAGGGGGCATGAGGGGGGAGCTGTTTTTT
>NA|TRBV9|TRBD2|TRBJ2-3|17
CASSVATGTSSADTQYF
TGTGCCAGCAGCGTAGCTACGGGGACTAGCTCGGCAGATACGCAGTATTTT
>few|TRBV2|TRBD1|TRBJ1-2|15
CAIVRRDRGLYGYTF
TGTGCCATCGTGAGACGGGACAGGGGACTCTATGGCTACACCTTC
>NA|TRBV6-1|NA|TRBJ2-1|14
CASSEHMLNNEQFF
TGTGCCAGCAGTGAACATATGCTTAACAATGAGCAGTTCTTC
>few|TRBV7-6|NA|TRBJ2-2|14
CASSFDSWVGELFF
TGTGCCAGCAGCTTCGATTCTTGGGTCGGGGAGCTGTTTTTT
>NA|TRBV4-3|NA|TRBJ2-5|16
CASSQDARTTGKTQYF
TGCGCCAGCAGCCAAGACGCCAGGACGACGGGGAAGACCCAGTACTTC
>NA|TRBV2|NA|TRBJ2-1|15
CASSPEGHRSNEQFF
TGTGCCAGCAGCCCGGAGGGCCATCGCAGCAATGAGCAGTTCTTC
>few|TRBV24-1|TRBD1|TRBJ2-7|13
CAIGQAGSDEQYF
TGTGCCATTGGACAGGCAGGGTCCGACGAGCAGTACTTC
>NA|TRBV20-1|NA|TRBJ1-6|11
CSASLTRSLHF
TGCAGTGCTTCACTTACACGATCCCTCCACTTT